The 14 T cell receptor beta chains in this list originate from one sample, sequenced in a study of human T cells and chemical hapten exposure. Stated time point: pre-sensitization, week 0. As to treatment: therapeutic diphenylcyclopropenone sensitization with weekly scalp DPC. TCRdb reprocessed the RACE reads via MiXCR and lists one record per CDR3 protein. The sample has under 300,000 distinct CDR3 sequences; about 8.6% are singletons. Sample: whole blood, taken in connection with sensitization to the hapten diphenylcyclopropenone (DPC). The receptors originated from a woman aged 40 to 50 with alopecia areata. Some clones in this sample may be carry-over from other donors' samples.

This clonotype was detected many times. The chain carries TRBV6-5 and TRBJ1-4, with 9 positions matching TRBD1. Losses at the gene ends were 7 bases for V and 8 bases for J; bases not matched to a gene: 14. This CDR3 has 16 residues. The germline gives CDR1 MNHEY, CDR2 SVGAGI. CDR3 bases: TGTGCCAGCACCCTTTCTCCGGGACAGGGCATCGAAAAACTGTTTTTT. This encodes CASTLSPGQGIEKLFF.

This clonotype was seen only a few times. This chain links TRBV27 with TRBJ2-3; no definite D call. The CDR3 is made up of 13 amino acids. The ends were cut back, 6 bases at V and 3 bases at J, with 10 bases in the middle. Germline CDR1 and CDR2: MNHEY and SMNVEV (reference sequence). Here the CDR3 reads CASRGRATDTQYF. The CDR3 region has the DNA TGTGCCAGCAGAGGACGGGCTACAGATACGCAGTATTTT.

V and J are TRBV6-6 and TRBJ2-2, with D hard to call. The germline V gene has CDR1 MNHNY and CDR2 SVGAGI (reference sequence). This CDR3 is 15 amino acids long. V was shortened by 0 bases and J by 0 bases, with 5 bases between the two germline ends. CDR3 nucleotides: TGTGCCAGCAGTTACTCCGGGCCGAACACCGGGGAGCTGTTTTTT. The encoded protein is CASSYSGPNTGELFF.

Only a few counts were recorded for this clonotype. The chain joins TRBV6-5 to TRBJ2-4, with 12 bases lining up with TRBD2. The CDR3 consists of 18 residues. Germline-derived CDR1 and CDR2 are MNHEY and SVGAGI. After removal of 6 bases from V and 3 bases from J, the junction contained 12 bases not matched to a gene. CDR3 coding DNA: TGTGCCAGCAGCACGACTAGCGGGAGACGGGAAGGCAAAAACATTCAGTACTTC. Its translation: CASSTTSGRREGKNIQYF.

This clonotype was detected ten times or more. At one boundary the junction diverges from the germline segment, which might be a read error. The gene calls are TRBV4-3 and TRBJ2-3, with D perhaps assigned TRBD1 or TRBD2 (5 bases each). CDR3 size: 14 residues. In germline, CDR1 is LGHNA, CDR2 YSLEER. In DNA, the CDR3 is TGCGCCAGCAGCCAAGAACACAAGCGGAGCAGCAGGGATTTT. Translating it yields CASSQEHKRSSRDF.

This CDR3 reads CAISPGPAHGYTF. CDR3 in DNA: TGTGCCATCAGCCCCGGACCGGCGCATGGCTACACCTTC. The chain combines TRBV10-3 with TRBJ1-2, with D hard to call. The CDR3 is made up of 13 amino acids. Trimming took 6 bases from V and 6 from J, leaving 14 bases between them. Germline-derived CDR1 and CDR2 are ENHRY and SYGVKD.

V and J are TRBV7-2 and TRBJ2-1; D remains ambiguous. The germline CDR1 and CDR2 sequences are SGHTA and FQGNSA. This CDR3 spans 14 amino acids. V was shortened by 5 bases and J by 0 bases, with 8 bases between the two germline ends. CDR3 nucleotides: TGTGCCAGCAGCGGGTCTAGCTCCTACAATGAGCAGTTCTTC. This codes for CASSGSSSYNEQFF.

This clonotype has only a few counts. This chain connects TRBV5-1 to TRBJ2-5, with TRBD2 matching over 10 bases. The ends lost 4 bases at V and 2 bases at J; junction bases unmatched: 5. Germline V gives CDR1 SGHRS, CDR2 YFSETQ. This CDR3 spans 15 amino acids. This chain's CDR3 is CASSPWTSGQETQYF. The CDR3 bases are TGCGCCAGCAGCCCCTGGACTAGCGGACAAGAGACCCAGTACTTC.

This rearrangement joins TRBV2 to TRBJ2-7; TRBD2 matches 9 bases. This CDR3 has 15 residues. V gave up 4 bases and J gave up 3 bases; unmatched junction bases: 7. CDR1 is SNHLY and CDR2 is FYNNEI in the germline V gene. CDR3 in amino acids: CASSAASGIGYEQYF. CDR3 sequence (DNA): TGTGCCAGCAGTGCGGCTAGCGGGATCGGCTACGAGCAGTACTTC.

The V call is TRBV5-6, the J call TRBJ2-5; D uncertain. The CDR3 loop spans 15 amino acids. V lost 1 base and J lost 2, with 12 bases in between. From germline, CDR1 is SGHDT and CDR2 YYEEEE. DNA of the CDR3: TGTGCCAGCAGCTTGCCGACACTTCTTCAAGAGACCCAGTACTTC. Translating it yields CASSLPTLLQETQYF.

This clonotype was seen many times. The chain joins TRBV20-1 to TRBJ2-6; D call uncertain. Trimming removed 1 base from V and 3 bases from J, with 4 bases in between. The V gene's germline CDR1 is DFQATT and CDR2 SNEGSKA (reference sequence). This CDR3 region has 13 residues. CDR3 protein: CSARVDGANVLTF. CDR3 DNA sequence: TGCAGTGCTAGAGTAGATGGGGCCAACGTCCTGACTTTC.

As DNA, the CDR3 is TGCAGCCTTTGGGACATTAACACCGGGGAGCTGTTTTTT. It translates to CSLWDINTGELFF. V is TRBV29-1 and J is TRBJ2-2; maybe TRBD1 (6 bases). The CDR3 sequence is 13 residues long. Trimming stripped 8 bases from V and 2 bases from J, with 12 bases between. Looked up from germline, CDR1 is SQVTM and CDR2 is ANQGSEA.

The genes are TRBV6-5 and TRBJ1-1; 9 positions agree with TRBD1. Germline values: CDR1 MNHEY, CDR2 SVGAGI. After removal of 6 bases from V and 6 bases from J, the junction contained 8 bases not matched to a gene. The CDR3 extends over 14 amino acids. The CDR3 bases are TGTGCCAGCAGCCGACAGGGGGGCCCCTCTGAAGCTTTCTTT. Protein sequence: CASSRQGGPSEAFF.

V gene TRBV6-5 combines with J gene TRBJ1-1; 8 positions agree with TRBD1. V dropped 0 bases and J dropped 7; count of bases not matched to a gene: 13. This CDR3 is built from 17 residues. CDR1 is MNHEY and CDR2 is SVGAGI in the germline V gene. The CDR3 bases are TGTGCCAGCAGTTACTCGAAGGAGGGCAGGGGGCTCTTTGAAGCTTTCTTT. It specifies CASSYSKEGRGLFEAFF.